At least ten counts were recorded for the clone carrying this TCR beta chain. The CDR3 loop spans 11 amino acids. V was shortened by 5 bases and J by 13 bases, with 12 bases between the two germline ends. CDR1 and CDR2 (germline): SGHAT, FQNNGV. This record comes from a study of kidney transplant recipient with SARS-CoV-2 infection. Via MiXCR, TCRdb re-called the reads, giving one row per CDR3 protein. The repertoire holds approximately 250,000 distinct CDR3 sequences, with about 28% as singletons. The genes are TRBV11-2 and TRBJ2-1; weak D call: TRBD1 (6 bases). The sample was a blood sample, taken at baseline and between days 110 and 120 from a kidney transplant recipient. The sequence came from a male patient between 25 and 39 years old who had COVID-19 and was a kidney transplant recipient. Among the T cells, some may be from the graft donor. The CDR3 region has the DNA TGTGCCAGCAGCCCTTCGGGACAACAGTTCTTC. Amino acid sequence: CASSPSGQQFF.